Below, 32 T cell receptor beta chains from the same sample are listed, as sequenced in a study of blood T cell repertoires in COVID-19. Generated by immunoSEQ multiplex PCR, the TCRdb table keeps only in-frame clones and is missing some. The table includes more than 250,000 clones, approximately 85% detected once. Sequences were obtained from PBMCs or T cells enriched from blood (not recorded which). Source of these receptors: a man aged 30-40 years who had recovered from COVID-19.

V is TRBV3-1 (or the pseudogene TRBV3-2) and J is TRBJ1-3, with D possibly TRBD1 on 6 matching bases. The CDR3 covers 15 residues. V was trimmed by 1 base and J by 4 bases, leaving 11 bases between them. Germline values: CDR1 LGHDT, CDR2 YNNKEL (reference sequence). The CDR3 coding sequence is TGTGCCAGCAGCCAAGTGGTACAGGGAGGAAACACCATATATTTT. This encodes CASSQVVQGGNTIYF.

With regard to this clone: The same CDR3 arises from other DNA sequences in this sample as well. J is TRBJ1-5 and V is TRBV6-5; D perhaps matches TRBD1 (6 bases). The ends were cut back, 4 bases at V and 0 bases at J, with 13 bases in the middle. CDR1 and CDR2 from the germline V gene are MNHEY and SVGAGI. This CDR3 comprises 16 residues. Written as DNA, the CDR3 is TGTGCCAGCAGTTCGGGACAAACGTATAGCAATCAGCCCCAGCATTTT. This sequence encodes CASSSGQTYSNQPQHF.

The chain links TRBV24-1 to TRBJ1-2; 10 nucleotides agree with TRBD1. After removal of 7 bases from V and 3 bases from J, the junction contained 10 bases not matched to a gene. This CDR3 is 16 amino acids long. Germline values: CDR1 KGHDR, CDR2 SFDVKD. CDR3 amino acids: CATSLQTGTGDYGYTF. As DNA, the CDR3 is TGTGCCACCAGCTTACAGACCGGGACAGGGGACTATGGCTACACCTTC.

The chain joins TRBV4-2 to TRBJ1-2; possibly TRBD1 for D (6 bases). The CDR3 loop spans 16 amino acids. V was clipped by 0 bases and J by 4 bases, with 15 bases between them. Looked up from germline, CDR1 is LGHNA and CDR2 is YNFKEQ. CDR3 DNA: TGTGCCAGCAGCCAAGACAAAAATACAGGGACCTATGGCTACACCTTC. Its translation: CASSQDKNTGTYGYTF.

CDR3 amino acids: CASSSRRESGNTIYF. The CDR3 DNA follows: TGTGCCAGCAGCTCCCGGCGGGAATCGGGAAACACCATATATTTT. J is TRBJ1-3 and V is TRBV13; D not certain. Trimming stripped 4 bases from V and 4 bases from J, with 14 bases between. The length of the CDR3 is 15 residues. The germline V gene encodes CDR1 PRHDT and CDR2 FYEKMQ (reference sequence). Full variable domain (missing parts from reference TRBV13 and TRBJ1-3): AAGVIQSPRHLIKEKRETATLKCYPIPRHDTVYWYQQGPGQDPQFLISFYEKMQSDKGSIPDRFSAQQFSDYHSELNMSSLELGDSALYFCASSSRRESGNTIYFGEGSWLTVV.

The gene calls are TRBV18 and TRBJ2-1; D uncertain. Between the trimmed V and J ends, which lost 2 bases and 4 bases, there was a span of 24 bases. The CDR3 runs 19 residues. CDR1 is KGHSH and CDR2 is LQKENI in the germline V gene. CDR3 nucleotides: TGTGCCAGCTCACCAAGTAACGACCAGGTGGAACCCAAATACAATGAGCAGTTCTTC. This codes for CASSPSNDQVEPKYNEQFF.

The rearrangement links TRBV3-1 (or the pseudogene TRBV3-2) to TRBJ2-1, with TRBD2 identical over 9 bases. V was pared by 3 bases and J by 0 bases, with 15 bases of the junction left unmatched. Germline V gene lookup returns CDR1 LGHDT and CDR2 YNNKEL (reference sequence). The CDR3 consists of 20 residues. CDR3: CASSHPAGTSSPSSYNEQFF. CDR3 in DNA: TGTGCCAGCAGCCACCCCGCCGGGACTAGCTCTCCTAGCTCCTACAATGAGCAGTTCTTC.

CDR3 loop: CSASNAGGYVQPQHF. The CDR3 coding sequence is TGCAGTGCTAGTAATGCAGGGGGCTATGTTCAGCCCCAGCATTTT. The V and J genes are TRBV20-1 and TRBJ1-5, with 8 positions matching TRBD1. This CDR3 is 15 amino acids long. Germline loops: CDR1 DFQATT, CDR2 SNEGSKA (reference sequence). J gave up 6 bases and V 3 bases, and 10 bases lay outside the gene matches.

The chain couples TRBV5-6 to TRBJ1-2; TRBD1 agrees at 11 bases. Germline values: CDR1 SGHDT, CDR2 YYEEEE. J gave up 4 bases and V 3 bases, and 5 bases lay outside the gene matches. This CDR3 has 15 residues. CDR3: CASSWRTGGGYGYTF. The CDR3 coding sequence is TGTGCCAGCAGCTGGAGGACAGGGGGCGGCTATGGCTACACCTTC.

This chain joins TRBV6-5 and TRBJ1-1; possibly TRBD1 for D (6 bases). The CDR3 extends over 12 amino acids. The V end lost 7 bases, the J end lost 3 bases, and 9 bases lay between the germline ends. CDR1 MNHEY and CDR2 SVGAGI come from the germline V gene. The CDR3 reads CASKQGYTEAFF. CDR3 bases: TGTGCCAGCAAACAGGGATACACTGAAGCTTTCTTT.

With respect to this clone: Distinct nucleotide sequences in the sample also encode this CDR3. J is TRBJ2-5 and V is TRBV3-1 (or the pseudogene TRBV3-2), with TRBD2 identical over 9 bases. The CDR3 covers 13 residues. Trimming took 4 bases from V and 5 from J; bases not matched to a gene: 2. Germline V gene data show CDR1 as LGHDT and CDR2 as YNNKEL (reference sequence). CDR3 sequence reads: CASSRTSEETQYF. DNA of the CDR3: TGTGCCAGCAGCCGGACTAGCGAGGAGACCCAGTACTTC.

The chain employs TRBV5-4 and TRBJ1-1, with TRBD1 matching over 7 bases. CDR1 and CDR2 (germline): SGHNT, YYREEE (reference sequence). V was clipped by 4 bases and J by 4 bases; unmatched bases: 7. CDR3 length: 14 residues. The chain's CDR3 is CASSPTTGPTEAFF. For the CDR3, the DNA is TGTGCCAGCAGCCCGACGACAGGGCCCACTGAAGCTTTCTTT.

The chain is built from TRBV29-1 and TRBJ1-3; the D gene is possibly TRBD1 (6 bases). CDR1 and CDR2 from the germline V gene are SQVTM and ANQGSEA. Trimming left V 4 bases short and J 0 bases short, with 10 bases between. The CDR3 loop spans 14 amino acids. CDR3 protein: CSVAGDLSGNTIYF. CDR3 nucleotide sequence: TGCAGCGTTGCAGGGGACCTCTCTGGAAACACCATATATTTT.

The CDR3 DNA sequence: TGTGCCAGCAGTTCGCGGCCAGGGGACGAGCAGTACTTC. Its translation: CASSSRPGDEQYF. This chain uses TRBV12-3 or TRBV12-4 with TRBJ2-7, with D possibly being TRBD1 (6 bases). V was cut by 4 bases and J by 5 bases, with 12 bases left in between. The CDR3 loop spans 13 amino acids.

The chain recombines TRBV3-1 (or the pseudogene TRBV3-2) with TRBJ1-2; tentative D call: TRBD1 (6 bases). The CDR3 extends over 14 amino acids. Trimming cost V 4 bases and J 7 bases, with 16 bases left between them. Germline V gene lookup returns CDR1 LGHDT and CDR2 YNNKEL (reference sequence). The CDR3 DNA follows: TGTGCCAGCAGCCCCCCCGGGTCAGGGGTTGGCTACACCTTC. Residues: CASSPPGSGVGYTF.

The chain couples TRBV4-1 to TRBJ2-3; D is possibly TRBD1 (5 bases). V lost 2 bases, J lost 5 bases, and 14 bases lay in between. The CDR3 sequence is 15 residues long. Germline V CDR1 and CDR2: MGHRA, YSYEKL. DNA of the CDR3: TGCGCCAGCAGCCAATCAGGGCTAGGTAAAGATACGCAGTATTTT. This encodes CASSQSGLGKDTQYF.

This chain joins TRBV4-1 and TRBJ1-3; D ambiguous. CDR3 length equals 13 residues. CDR1 is MGHRA and CDR2 is YSYEKL in the germline V gene. Trimming stripped 1 base from V and 2 bases from J, with 3 bases between. CDR3 residues: CASSQGPGNTIYF. Here the CDR3 DNA reads TGCGCCAGCAGCCAAGGGCCTGGAAACACCATATATTTT.

This clone was picked up many times. This chain uses TRBV15 with TRBJ2-3, with D possibly being TRBD2 (5 bases). The CDR3 covers 15 residues. Trimming pared 3 bases from V and 0 bases from J, leaving 10 bases between. Germline V gene lookup returns CDR1 LNHNV and CDR2 YYDKDF (reference sequence). CDR3 nucleotide sequence: TGTGCCACCAGCAGCCCCCGGACTAGCACAGATACGCAGTATTTT. The encoded protein is CATSSPRTSTDTQYF. Combining the CDR3 with reference TRBV15 and TRBJ2-3 gives the whole variable domain DAMVIQNPRYQVTQFGKPVTLSCSQTLNHNVMYWYQQKSSQAPKLLFHYYDKDFNNEADTPDNFQSRRPNTSFCFLDIRSPGLGDTAMYLCATSSPRTSTDTQYFGPGTRLTVL.

This chain connects TRBV3-1 (or the pseudogene TRBV3-2) to TRBJ1-3, with no clear D. Trimming took off 4 bases at V and 0 bases at J, with 13 bases between the two ends. The CDR3 consists of 16 residues. The germline gives CDR1 LGHDT, CDR2 YNNKEL (reference sequence). The CDR3 DNA reads TGTGCCAGCAGCCCTTATAACAGTGGCTCTGGAAACACCATATATTTT. This gives the protein CASSPYNSGSGNTIYF.

The V call is TRBV19, the J call TRBJ1-2; D might be TRBD1 (6 bases). Germline V gene lookup returns CDR1 LNHDA and CDR2 SQIVND (reference sequence). Trimming pared 8 bases from V and 3 bases from J, leaving 19 bases between. This CDR3 has 15 residues. The CDR3 bases are TGTGCCAGTCAGGCGGGGGGCCTGGGGGACTATGGCTACACCTTC. It yields the protein CASQAGGLGDYGYTF.

The J gene is TRBJ1-5, the V gene TRBV3-1 (or the pseudogene TRBV3-2); 8 positions match TRBD1. CDR3 length: 15 amino acids. Germline CDR1 reads LGHDT; CDR2 reads YNNKEL (reference sequence). V dropped 0 bases and J dropped 5; count of bases not matched to a gene: 3. CDR3 bases: TGTGCCAGCAGCCAAGAATCAGGGGGCGATCAGCCCCAGCATTTT. Translation: CASSQESGGDQPQHF.

The chain recombines TRBV19 with TRBJ1-6; 9 positions agree with TRBD1. Germline V gene data show CDR1 as LNHDA and CDR2 as SQIVND (reference sequence). With 4 bases clipped from V and 1 base from J, the junction kept 5 bases outside the gene matches. The CDR3 loop spans 17 amino acids. CDR3 in DNA: TGTGCCAGTAGTAGGGGGACAGGGAGATCCTATAATTCACCCCTCCACTTT. It codes for CASSRGTGRSYNSPLHF.

The gene calls are TRBV19 and TRBJ1-5, with 10 bases that match TRBD1. Germline-derived CDR1 and CDR2 are LNHDA and SQIVND (reference sequence). This CDR3 has 15 residues. V lost 7 bases, J lost 5 bases, and 8 bases stayed unmatched. The CDR3 DNA is TGTGCCAGTACCCCTTGGGGGACAGGGGATCAGCCCCAGCATTTT. Translating gives CASTPWGTGDQPQHF.

The rearrangement uses TRBV7-8 and TRBJ1-5, with D possibly being TRBD1 (6 bases). The CDR3 contains 13 residues. V lost 5 bases and J 4 bases, leaving 9 bases between the germline ends. Germline V CDR1 and CDR2: SGHVS, FQNEAQ. The CDR3 bases are TGTGCCAGCAGCCGTGGACAGAATCAGCCCCAGCATTTT. It encodes CASSRGQNQPQHF. Complete variable domain (other parts from reference TRBV7-8 and TRBJ1-5): GAGVSQSPRYKVAKRGQDVALRCDPISGHVSLFWYQQALGQGPEFLTYFQNEAQLDKSGLPSDRFFAERPEGSVSTLKIQRTQQEDSAVYLCASSRGQNQPQHFGDGTRLSIL.

This rearrangement joins TRBV5-1 to TRBJ1-2; D is ambiguous. V dropped 5 bases and J dropped 0 bases, with 8 bases sitting between them. The CDR3 is 13 amino acids. Germline loops: CDR1 SGHRS, CDR2 YFSETQ. This chain's CDR3 is CASSGGSNYGYTF. Here the CDR3 DNA reads TGCGCCAGCAGTGGCGGATCTAACTATGGCTACACCTTC.

This clone has just a few counts. The chain employs TRBV30 and TRBJ1-1, with D perhaps TRBD1 (5 bases). The length of the CDR3 is 13 residues. CDR1 is GTSNPN and CDR2 is SVGIG in the germline V gene (reference sequence). Trimming left V 5 bases short and J 4 bases short, with 14 bases between. DNA for the CDR3: TGTGCCTGGGGCCGGGACTGGGGCACTGAAGCTTTCTTT. Its protein is CAWGRDWGTEAFF.

This clone occurred once. CDR3 bases: TGCGCCAGCAGCCAAGATGGACAGCGCTATGGCTACACCTTC. Protein: CASSQDGQRYGYTF. The rearrangement uses TRBV4-3 and TRBJ1-2; tentatively, D is TRBD1 (6 bases). V lost 0 bases to trimming and J lost 4 bases, with 9 bases between them. This CDR3 spans 14 amino acids. The germline gives CDR1 LGHNA, CDR2 YSLEER.

The chain combines TRBV5-1 with TRBJ2-3; perhaps TRBD1 as D (6 bases). The germline V and J ends were trimmed by 0 bases and 3 bases, with 8 bases remaining between them. The CDR3 runs 14 residues. CDR1 is SGHRS, CDR2 YFSETQ, per germline. CDR3 nucleotides: TGCGCCAGCAGCTTGGGACAGGTGACAGATACGCAGTATTTT. It yields the protein CASSLGQVTDTQYF.

The CDR3 is CASSPNEGGSEQYF. As DNA, the CDR3 is TGTGCCAGCTCACCAAACGAGGGGGGGAGCGAGCAGTACTTC. The chain joins TRBV18 to TRBJ2-7, with D possibly matching TRBD2 (7 bases). CDR1 is KGHSH, CDR2 LQKENI, per germline. Trimming shortened V by 2 bases and J by 6 bases, and 14 bases separated the two germline ends. The CDR3 contains 14 residues.

Comment on this clone: Germline is not matched at one junction end, which may reflect a read error. V usage is TRBV2 and J usage is TRBJ2-7; a possible D gene is TRBD2 (6 bases). The CDR3 runs to 11 residues. The germline V gene has CDR1 SNHLY and CDR2 FYNNEI. The CDR3 sequence is CASSEQGRGLF. Written as DNA, the CDR3 is TGTGCCAGCAGTGAACAGGGACGGGGACTCTTC.

The chain joins TRBV12-3 or TRBV12-4 to TRBJ1-2; D is unclear. Trimming pared 6 bases from V and 7 bases from J, leaving 12 bases between. The CDR3 sequence is 12 residues long. CDR3 region: CASSPSSGGYTF. The DNA of the CDR3 is TGTGCCAGCAGCCCTTCGTCGGGTGGCTACACCTTC.

The chain joins TRBV5-6 to TRBJ1-6; no reliable D call. The CDR3 loop spans 15 amino acids. Trimming pared 0 bases from V and 3 bases from J, leaving 7 bases between. Per the germline V gene, CDR1 is SGHDT and CDR2 is YYEEEE. CDR3 amino acids: CASSLGAGYNSPLHF. The CDR3, as DNA: TGTGCCAGCAGCTTGGGTGCAGGCTATAATTCACCCCTCCACTTT.